This T cell receptor beta chain was profiled in a study of T cell repertoires in cytomegalovirus infection. Overall study results and limits: Within the response measured ex vivo, HLA-C-restricted CMV-specific TCR beta clonotypes were dominant.

At least ten counts were recorded for this clonotype. Its antigen is currently unknown. One entry per CDR3 protein, called by TCRdb with MiXCR from the reads. The sample gives roughly 800,000 distinct CDR3 sequences, almost 30% of which show up once; roughly 14% is in the top ten. V lost 1 base, J lost 5 bases, and 8 bases lay in between. Germline lookup yields CDR1 SGHVS and CDR2 FNYEAQ. CDR3 length: 13 residues. V usage is TRBV7-6 and J usage is TRBJ1-1; perhaps TRBD1 as D (5 bases). Sequences were derived from cultured CD8+ T cells from PBMCs, sampled from culture after CMV antigen stimulation. The source is a human donor in good health (CMV status not recorded). Some clones in this sample may be carry-over from other donors' samples. The CDR3 reads CASSLGRVTEAFF. In nucleotides, the CDR3 is TGTGCCAGCAGCTTAGGCAGGGTGACTGAAGCTTTCTTT.